What follows is one T cell receptor beta chain and its context. The source of the sample is a study of blood T cells in healthy people across ages. The CDR3 contains 13 residues. Trimming shortened V by 2 bases and J by 4 bases, and 8 bases separated the two germline ends. Germline CDR1 reads SEHNR; CDR2 reads FQNEAQ (reference sequence). It was with a sample-barcoded 5' primer and a J-beta primer mix that a second PCR of roughly 7 to 11 cycles was run. The authors tagged each cDNA molecule using a template-switch adaptor with 12 random nucleotides. Via MiXCR, TCRdb re-called the 5' RACE reads, giving one row per CDR3 protein. The table shows approximately 780,000 distinct CDR3 sequences, with about a quarter occurring only once. These records were also assigned to another study, of T cells of mothers and their children. Per that study: RNA was extracted, and all of it went into cDNA synthesis at approximately 1.4 ug per 15 ul.

The clonotype originates from a boy younger than 18 in good health. The chain couples TRBV7-9 to TRBJ2-5; no definite D call. The material sequenced was blood. As DNA, the CDR3 is TGTGCCAGCAGCTTACGGACCCCAGAGACCCAGTACTTC. It codes for CASSLRTPETQYF.